A single sample gave rise to the 13 T cell receptor beta chains below, sequenced in a study of shared clonotypes between healthy human individuals. The assay was immunoSEQ multiplex PCR, and TCRdb's table has in-frame clones only and misses some. The sample yields some 2,000,000 clones, roughly 95% seen once. Material for sequencing was naive CD4+ T cells sorted from blood. Subset given: CD45RA+ positively selected. Source of these receptors: a young man in good health.

The chain employs TRBV19 and TRBJ1-2; a possible D gene is TRBD1 (5 bases). Trimming removed 1 base at V and 8 bases at J, with 14 bases between. The CDR3 extends over 14 amino acids. Per the germline V gene, CDR1 is LNHDA and CDR2 is SQIVND (reference sequence). The CDR3 protein is CASSIGSIGDGYTF. CDR3 sequence (DNA): TGTGCCAGTAGTATAGGGAGTATAGGGGACGGCTACACCTTC. The whole variable domain, filled in from reference TRBV19 and TRBJ1-2, reads DGGITQSPKYLFRKEGQNVTLSCEQNLNHDAMYWYRQDPGQGLRLIYYSQIVNDFQKGDIAEGYSVSREKKESFPLTVTSAQKNPTAFYLCASSIGSIGDGYTFGSGTRLTVV.

This clone has only one observation. The chain employs TRBV7-8 and TRBJ1-5, with TRBD1 matching over 9 bases. Germline lookup yields CDR1 SGHVS and CDR2 FQNEAQ. V shed 2 bases and J 4 bases; nucleotides not matched to a gene: 6. The CDR3 length is 16 residues. The CDR3, as DNA: TGTGCCAGCAGCTTATCGGGACAGGGAGCGAATCAGCCCCAGCATTTT. Its protein product is CASSLSGQGANQPQHF.

This clone was seen once. The chain couples TRBV5-1 to TRBJ1-1, with D unclear. CDR1 is SGHRS and CDR2 is YFSETQ in the germline V gene. The CDR3 length is 13 residues. V was shortened by 3 bases and J by 11 bases, with 17 bases between the two germline ends. The CDR3: CASSSAQYREAFF. In DNA form, the CDR3 reads TGCGCCAGCAGCTCCGCGCAGTATAGGGAGGCTTTCTTT.

This clone was observed a single time. The V and J genes are TRBV28 and TRBJ2-5; either TRBD1 or TRBD2 may fit D (5 bases each). V lost 3 bases and J lost 4, with 21 bases in between. The CDR3 is made up of 17 amino acids. Germline values: CDR1 MDHEN, CDR2 SYDVKM. The CDR3 region is CASSLVPSGTTRETQYF. The CDR3 DNA sequence: TGTGCCAGCAGTTTGGTCCCCTCCGGGACGACAAGAGAGACCCAGTACTTC.

CDR3: CASSFRQGNQPQHF. CDR3 nucleotides: TGTGCCAGCAGCTTCCGACAGGGGAATCAGCCCCAGCATTTT. The V call is TRBV7-2, the J call TRBJ1-5; 8 bases agree with TRBD1. CDR3 length: 14 residues. V shed 3 bases, J shed 4 bases, and the junction held 2 bases outside the gene matches. Germline loops: CDR1 SGHTA, CDR2 FQGNSA.

The genes are TRBV6-5 and TRBJ1-5; the D is unclear. V was shortened by 2 bases and J by 3 bases, with 14 bases between the two germline ends. The CDR3 has 16 residues. The V gene's germline CDR1 is MNHEY and CDR2 SVGAGI. CDR3 in DNA: TGTGCCAGCAGTTACAAGTCATCGGGGATCAATCAGCCCCAGCATTTT. Translated: CASSYKSSGINQPQHF.

This chain connects TRBV5-1 to TRBJ2-3; 8 nucleotides align to TRBD1. The V gene end was trimmed by 0 bases and the J gene end by 6 bases; junction bases not matched to a gene: 3. The CDR3 has 14 residues. Germline CDR1 SGHRS, CDR2 YFSETQ. CDR3 sequence: CASSLVAGGDTQYF. The CDR3 nucleotides are TGCGCCAGCAGCTTGGTGGCAGGGGGCGATACGCAGTATTTT.

The chain has TRBV5-1 and TRBJ2-3; D gene ambiguous. This CDR3 region has 13 residues. The V gene's germline CDR1 is SGHRS and CDR2 YFSETQ. Trimming stripped 6 bases from V and 0 bases from J, with 8 bases between. CDR3 in amino acids: CASKVPSTDTQYF. In DNA form, the CDR3 reads TGCGCCAGCAAGGTGCCTAGCACAGATACGCAGTATTTT.

The V and J genes are TRBV14 and TRBJ1-1; 7 bases match TRBD1. V lost 0 bases, J lost 8 bases, and 15 bases stayed unmatched. Germline CDR1 is SGHDN and CDR2 is FVKESK. The CDR3 runs to 17 residues. The CDR3 DNA sequence: TGTGCCAGCAGCCAAGATGGGGAGGGGGCGGCCCATGAGGAAGCTTTCTTT. It translates to CASSQDGEGAAHEEAFF. The full variable domain, rest sourced from reference TRBV14 and TRBJ1-1, is EAGVTQFPSHSVIEKGQTVTLRCDPISGHDNLYWYRRVMGKEIKFLLHFVKESKQDESGMPNNRFLAERTGGTYSTLKVQPAELEDSGVYFCASSQDGEGAAHEEAFFGQGTRLTVV.

The chain employs TRBV6-5 and TRBJ2-1, with 13 bases that match TRBD2. Germline V gene lookup returns CDR1 MNHEY and CDR2 SVGAGI. This CDR3 contains 14 residues. The J segment lost 12 bases and the V segment lost 10 bases, leaving 12 bases of the junction unmatched. Here the CDR3 reads CAIGLPGLAGRQFF. The CDR3 nucleotides read TGTGCCATTGGGTTGCCGGGACTAGCGGGACGGCAGTTCTTC.

The chain carries TRBV10-3 and TRBJ1-5; no firm D call. The V gene's germline CDR1 is ENHRY and CDR2 SYGVKD. The CDR3 length is 14 residues. V lost 2 bases to trimming and J lost 0 bases, with 5 bases between them. The CDR3 bases are TGTGCCATCAGTGAGAACCATAGCAATCAGCCCCAGCATTTT. Translated: CAISENHSNQPQHF.

This rearrangement joins TRBV9 to TRBJ2-1, with D tentatively TRBD1 (5 bases). The CDR3 loop spans 14 amino acids. The germline gives CDR1 SGDLS, CDR2 YYNGEE. V dropped 3 bases and J dropped 7 bases, with 14 bases sitting between them. CDR3 sequence (DNA): TGTGCCAGCAGCGGACAGACCGCTTTAAATGAGCAGTTCTTC. Its protein product is CASSGQTALNEQFF.

This clone has only one observation. This CDR3 is also generated by other DNA sequences in the sample. The V gene is TRBV5-1, the J gene TRBJ1-1; D is unresolved. V shed 4 bases and J shed 3 bases, with 7 bases lying between them. Germline lookup yields CDR1 SGHRS and CDR2 YFSETQ. This CDR3 comprises 12 residues. The CDR3 loop reads CASSRGDTEAFF. CDR3 nucleotide sequence: TGCGCCAGCAGCCGAGGAGACACTGAAGCTTTCTTT.